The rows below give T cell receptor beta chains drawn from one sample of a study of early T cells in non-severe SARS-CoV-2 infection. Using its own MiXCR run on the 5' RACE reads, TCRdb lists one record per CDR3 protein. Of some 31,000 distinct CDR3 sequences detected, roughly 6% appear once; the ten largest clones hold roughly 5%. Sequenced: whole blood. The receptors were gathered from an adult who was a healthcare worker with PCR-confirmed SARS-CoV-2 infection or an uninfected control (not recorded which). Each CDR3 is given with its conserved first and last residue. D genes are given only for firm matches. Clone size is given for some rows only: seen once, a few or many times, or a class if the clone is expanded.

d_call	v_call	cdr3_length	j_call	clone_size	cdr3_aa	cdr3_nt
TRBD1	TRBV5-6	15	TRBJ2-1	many	CASSLYRGSNNEQFF	TGTGCCAGCAGCTTGTACAGGGGTTCAAACAATGAGCAGTTCTTC
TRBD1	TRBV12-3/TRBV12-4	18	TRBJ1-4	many	CASSSPSGTGGPNEKLFF	TGTGCCAGCAGTTCGCCCTCCGGGACAGGGGGACCAAATGAAAAACTGTTTTTT
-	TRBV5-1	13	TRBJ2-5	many	CASSLDAKETQYF	TGCGCCAGCAGCTTGGATGCAAAAGAGACCCAGTACTTC
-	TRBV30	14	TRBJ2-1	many	CAWSRASSYNEQFF	TGTGCCTGGAGTCGCGCGAGCTCCTACAATGAGCAGTTCTTC
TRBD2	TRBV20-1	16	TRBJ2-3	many	CSARDLGGRELDTQYF	TGCAGTGCTAGAGATTTGGGAGGGCGGGAGCTAGATACGCAGTATTTT
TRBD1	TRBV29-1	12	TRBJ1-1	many	CSPRTGDNEAFF	TGCAGCCCGCGGACAGGGGATAATGAAGCTTTCTTT
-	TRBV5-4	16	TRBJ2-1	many	CASSQQASGTYNEQFF	TGTGCCAGCAGCCAACAGGCAAGCGGCACCTACAATGAGCAGTTCTTC
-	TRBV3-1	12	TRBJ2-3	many	CASSQDADTQYF	TGTGCCAGCAGCCAAGACGCAGATACGCAGTATTTT
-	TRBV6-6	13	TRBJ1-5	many	CASSSQVNQPQHF	TGTGCCAGCAGCTCACAGGTCAATCAGCCCCAGCATTTT
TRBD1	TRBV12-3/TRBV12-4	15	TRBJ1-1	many	CASSSIQGARSEAFF	TGTGCCAGCAGTTCGATTCAGGGGGCAAGGAGTGAAGCTTTCTTT
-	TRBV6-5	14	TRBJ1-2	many	CASSPSRVNYGYTF	TGTGCCAGCTCCCCAAGCCGGGTGAACTATGGCTACACCTTC
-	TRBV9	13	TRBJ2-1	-	CASTGGGSDEQFF	TGTGCCAGCACCGGGGGCGGGAGCGATGAGCAGTTCTTC
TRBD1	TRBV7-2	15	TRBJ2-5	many	CASSSQTGLRKTQYF	TGTGCCAGCAGCTCCCAGACAGGGCTTAGGAAGACCCAGTACTTC
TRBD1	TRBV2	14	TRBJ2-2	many	CASSGQVNTGELFF	TGTGCCAGCAGCGGACAGGTGAACACCGGGGAGCTGTTTTTT
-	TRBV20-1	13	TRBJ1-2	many	CSAREAGDYGYTF	TGCAGTGCTAGAGAGGCAGGGGACTATGGCTACACCTTC
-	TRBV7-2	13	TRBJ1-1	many	CASSLAGPTEAFF	TGTGCCAGCAGCCTGGCCGGGCCCACTGAAGCTTTCTTT
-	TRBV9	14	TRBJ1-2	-	CASSVEPGTYGYTF	TGTGCCAGCAGCGTAGAGCCAGGGACATATGGCTACACCTTC
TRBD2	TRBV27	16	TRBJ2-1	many	CASSSPGLAGNNEQFF	TGTGCCAGCAGTTCCCCCGGGCTAGCGGGGAACAATGAGCAGTTCTTC
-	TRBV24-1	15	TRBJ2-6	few	CATSETNSGANVLTF	TGTGCCACCAGTGAAACCAACTCTGGGGCCAACGTCCTGACTTTC